The next 13 T cell receptor beta chains were all read from a single sample in a study of T cells in localized non-small cell lung cancer. The assay was immunoSEQ multiplex PCR, and TCRdb's table has in-frame clones only and misses some. The data contain tens of thousands of clones, over 80% of them seen just once; the ten biggest clones take up about 15%. The starting material was peripheral blood, obtained before any cancer treatment. Every receptor here comes from a man aged 40 to 69 with stage I squamous cell lung carcinoma.

This chain connects TRBV2 to TRBJ1-6; tentatively, D is TRBD1 (5 bases). CDR1 and CDR2 from the germline V gene are SNHLY and FYNNEI. The CDR3 spans 15 residues. V lost 5 bases and J 8 bases, leaving 16 bases between the germline ends. The CDR3 DNA follows: TGTGCCAGCAGTCTGGGACGGCCCGATTATTCACCCCTCCACTTT. It codes for CASSLGRPDYSPLHF.

The chain joins TRBV4-1 to TRBJ2-7, with a possible D match to TRBD2 (6 bases). Germline CDR1 reads MGHRA; CDR2 reads YSYEKL. The CDR3 totals 14 residues. V was trimmed by 0 bases and J by 7 bases, leaving 13 bases between them. The DNA of the CDR3 is TGCGCCAGCAGCCAAGATGCTCGTGCGGGGGAGCAGTACTTC. This codes for CASSQDARAGEQYF.

The J gene is TRBJ1-2, the V gene TRBV5-1; maybe TRBD1 (5 bases). Germline V gene sequence: CDR1 SGHRS, CDR2 YFSETQ. This CDR3 has 15 residues. The V and J ends lost 1 base and 2 bases respectively, with 12 bases between them. CDR3 sequence reads: CASSLQGGENYGYTF. In nucleotides, the CDR3 is TGCGCCAGCAGCTTGCAAGGAGGGGAGAACTATGGCTACACCTTC.

The rearrangement links TRBV5-4 to TRBJ1-2, with 9 bases aligning to TRBD1. V lost 2 bases, J lost 6 bases, and 11 bases stayed unmatched. This CDR3 has 16 residues. Germline lookup yields CDR1 SGHNT and CDR2 YYREEE (reference sequence). The CDR3 spells CASSFSARTGEDGYTF. The CDR3 DNA reads TGTGCCAGCAGCTTCTCCGCTCGGACAGGGGAGGATGGCTACACCTTC.

The chain joins TRBV9 to TRBJ2-2; no definite D call. The CDR3 has 15 amino acids. Trimming removed 0 bases from V and 7 bases from J, with 13 bases in between. Per the germline V gene, CDR1 is SGDLS and CDR2 is YYNGEE. The CDR3 DNA is TGTGCCAGCAGCGTAGAGGGTACGTCCGGCGGGGAGCTGTTTTTT. It codes for CASSVEGTSGGELFF.

This chain joins TRBV7-2 and TRBJ1-3, with 8 bases that match TRBD1. CDR1 is SGHTA, CDR2 FQGNSA, per germline. V shed 3 bases, J shed 7 bases, and the junction held 5 bases outside the gene matches. The CDR3 spans 14 residues. The CDR3 bases are TGTGCCAGCAGCTTTGGACAGGGAGTCAACACCATATATTTT. It codes for CASSFGQGVNTIYF.

V is TRBV7-2 and J is TRBJ1-6; weak D call: TRBD1 (6 bases). From germline, CDR1 is SGHTA and CDR2 FQGNSA. V was pared by 4 bases and J by 0 bases, with 16 bases between. There are 18 residues in the CDR3. The CDR3 bases are TGTGCCAGCAGCTCCCACCCGACAGGAAGCTCCTATAATTCACCCCTCCACTTT. This encodes CASSSHPTGSSYNSPLHF.

This clone has a single count. The chain combines TRBV5-1 with TRBJ2-1; 9 nucleotides match TRBD1. Unmatched junction bases numbered 4, after V lost 0 bases and J lost 6 bases. This CDR3 is built from 15 residues. Germline CDR1 reads SGHRS; CDR2 reads YFSETQ. The CDR3 coding sequence is TGCGCCAGCAGCTTGGCCAGGACAGGGGTCAATGAGCAGTTCTTC. Protein sequence: CASSLARTGVNEQFF.

The chain joins TRBV7-6 to TRBJ1-1; D gene unclear. The CDR3 is 13 residues long. V gave up 5 bases and J gave up 4 bases, with 11 bases separating them. Per germline, CDR1 SGHVS and CDR2 FNYEAQ. The CDR3 DNA follows: TGTGCCAGCAGCCTTCAGATAGTCACTGAAGCTTTCTTT. It yields the protein CASSLQIVTEAFF.

The genes are TRBV6-5 and TRBJ1-2, with TRBD1 as a possible D gene (6 bases). There are 12 residues in the CDR3. Germline V gives CDR1 MNHEY, CDR2 SVGAGI. V was clipped by 2 bases and J by 6 bases, with 7 bases between them. The chain's CDR3 is CASSYKGDGYTF. CDR3 coding DNA: TGTGCCAGCAGTTACAAGGGGGATGGCTACACCTTC.

This sequence joins TRBV7-9 and TRBJ2-1; 7 bases match TRBD2. Germline trimming cut 2 bases from V and 13 bases from J; bases unmatched to any gene: 8. The CDR3 covers 13 residues. The germline V gene encodes CDR1 SEHNR and CDR2 FQNEAQ (reference sequence). CDR3 nucleotides: TGTGCCAGCAGCTTATTTGCGGGAGACCGACAGTTCTTC. Its protein product is CASSLFAGDRQFF. Supplemented by reference TRBV7-9 and TRBJ2-1, the full variable domain reads DTGVSQNPRHKITKRGQNVTFRCDPISEHNRLYWYRQTLGQGPEFLTYFQNEAQLEKSRLLSDRFSAERPKGSFSTLEIQRTEQGDSAMYLCASSLFAGDRQFFGPGTRLTVL.

The V and J genes are TRBV5-1 and TRBJ1-1; D is undetermined. Trimming removed 0 bases from V and 2 bases from J, with 11 bases in between. CDR3 length: 15 amino acids. Germline V lookup: CDR1 SGHRS, CDR2 YFSETQ. CDR3 nucleotide sequence: TGCGCCAGCAGCTTGGCCAACGGGGTTAACACTGAAGCTTTCTTT. This encodes CASSLANGVNTEAFF.

V and J are TRBV6-6 and TRBJ1-5, with TRBD1 matching over 9 bases. After removal of 11 bases from V and 6 bases from J, the junction contained 14 bases not matched to a gene. Germline V gene sequence: CDR1 MNHNY, CDR2 SVGAGI (reference sequence). The CDR3 loop spans 15 amino acids. CDR3 residues: CAAGRYDRGVQPQHF. The CDR3 coding sequence is TGTGCCGCAGGTCGATATGACAGGGGGGTTCAGCCCCAGCATTTT.